One and the same sample provided the 16 T cell receptor beta chains below, sequenced in a study of shared clonotypes between healthy human individuals (TCRdb year 2020). CD8 naive samples consisted of CD45RO-negative cells that were positively selected for CCR7, yielding a CD45RA+CCR7+ population without TemRA cells. Library creation used the immunoSEQ multiplex PCR assay. TCRdb re-hosts the immuneACCESS table, in-frame sequences only. Its copies lack some clones; in the studies checked, an unresolved V gene accounts for under half of them, and the cause for the rest is not known. The sample table shows millions of clones, and approximately 94% are seen once. Approximately 1.7% of the sample belongs to the ten largest clones. Sequenced: naive CD8+ T cells from PBMCs. The intended sense of this specimen's cell subset or site label: CD45RA+CCR7+. These receptors were obtained from a young man in good health. Some clones in this sample may be carry-over from other donors' samples.

The chain carries TRBV29-1 and TRBJ1-1; D perhaps matches TRBD1 (6 bases). The germline V gene encodes CDR1 SQVTM and CDR2 ANQGSEA. The CDR3 runs to 13 residues. Trimming removed 4 bases from V and 1 base from J, with 10 bases in between. As DNA, the CDR3 is TGCAGCGTTGGGGGAGGGGGGAACACTGAAGCTTTCTTT. Translated, it gives CSVGGGGNTEAFF. Based on the CDR3 plus reference TRBV29-1 and TRBJ1-1, the full variable domain is SAVISQKPSRDICQRGTSLTIQCQVDSQVTMMFWYRQQPGQSLTLIATANQGSEATYESGFVIDKFPISRPNLTFSTLTVSNMSPEDSSIYLCSVGGGGNTEAFFGQGTRLTVV.

The chain is built from TRBV11-2 and TRBJ1-2; TRBD1 might be the D (5 bases). Trimming took off 3 bases at V and 0 bases at J, with 11 bases between the two ends. The CDR3 length is 15 residues. Germline V lookup: CDR1 SGHAT, CDR2 FQNNGV. The CDR3 region has the DNA TGTGCCAGCAGCTTGGGGGGGGACCCTAACTATGGCTACACCTTC. Translated, it gives CASSLGGDPNYGYTF.

V usage is TRBV7-2 and J usage is TRBJ2-7; 13 nucleotides match TRBD2. In germline, CDR1 is SGHTA, CDR2 FQGNSA. V lost 1 base to trimming and J lost 4 bases; unmatched junction nucleotides: 7. The CDR3 runs 17 residues. The CDR3 reads CASSLGLAGGLWYEQYF. The CDR3 DNA reads as TGTGCCAGCAGCTTAGGACTAGCGGGAGGACTCTGGTACGAGCAGTACTTC.

The chain has TRBV30 and TRBJ1-6; weak D call: TRBD1 (5 bases). CDR1 is GTSNPN, CDR2 SVGIG, per germline (reference sequence). This CDR3 comprises 14 residues. Trimming stripped 1 base from V and 4 bases from J, with 8 bases between. Here the CDR3 DNA reads TGTGCCTGGAGTGGGGGGGGATATAATTCACCCCTCCACTTT. Its translation is CAWSGGGYNSPLHF.

V usage is TRBV10-3 and J usage is TRBJ1-1; D not certain. Trimming left V 4 bases short and J 5 bases short, with 14 bases between. CDR1 is ENHRY, CDR2 SYGVKD, per germline. The CDR3 is 14 amino acids. The CDR3 here is CAISGPAGRTEAFF. The DNA of the CDR3 is TGTGCCATCAGTGGTCCGGCCGGGCGAACTGAAGCTTTCTTT.

This chain links TRBV9 with TRBJ1-3; D uncertain. Looked up from germline, CDR1 is SGDLS and CDR2 is YYNGEE. The CDR3 has 15 residues. V lost 3 bases and J lost 4, with 14 bases in between. As DNA, the CDR3 is TGTGCCAGCAGCGACGGACGGAACCTGGGAAACACCATATATTTT. This sequence encodes CASSDGRNLGNTIYF.

CDR3 bases: TGTGCCAGCAGCCCCCCGCCGGGGGAAAAGGACACTGAAGCTTTCTTT. Protein sequence: CASSPPPGEKDTEAFF. The V and J genes are TRBV16 and TRBJ1-1; D perhaps matches TRBD1 (5 bases). CDR1 KGHSY and CDR2 FQNENV come from the germline V gene. The V gene lost 4 bases and the J gene lost 3 bases, with 18 bases spanning the gap. The CDR3 is made up of 16 amino acids.

The CDR3 protein is CASSFAEAHNEQFF. The DNA of the CDR3 is TGTGCCAGCAGCTTCGCGGAGGCCCACAATGAGCAGTTCTTC. The V and J genes are TRBV5-4 and TRBJ2-1; D perhaps matches TRBD2 (5 bases). V gave up 2 bases and J gave up 5 bases, with 11 bases separating them. Germline V gene sequence: CDR1 SGHNT, CDR2 YYREEE (reference sequence). CDR3 length equals 14 residues.

This chain links TRBV15 with TRBJ1-2, with D perhaps matching TRBD1 (5 bases). Germline V gene data show CDR1 as LNHNV and CDR2 as YYDKDF (reference sequence). Trimming took off 3 bases at V and 4 bases at J, with 18 bases between the two ends. There are 16 residues in the CDR3. CDR3 in amino acids: CATSSSQGVGVYGYTF. DNA for the CDR3: TGTGCCACCAGCAGTTCCCAGGGCGTCGGGGTCTATGGCTACACCTTC.

The chain links TRBV19 to TRBJ2-1, with TRBD2 matching over 7 bases. V trimming: 2 bases; J trimming: 4 bases; junction bases outside the gene matches: 8. Germline lookup yields CDR1 LNHDA and CDR2 SQIVND (reference sequence). The CDR3 has 16 residues. CDR3 sequence: CASSITGTTLYNEQFF. The CDR3, as DNA: TGTGCCAGTAGTATAACCGGGACTACCCTATACAATGAGCAGTTCTTC. The variable domain in full, with the rest retrieved from reference TRBV19 and TRBJ2-1, is DGGITQSPKYLFRKEGQNVTLSCEQNLNHDAMYWYRQDPGQGLRLIYYSQIVNDFQKGDIAEGYSVSREKKESFPLTVTSAQKNPTAFYLCASSITGTTLYNEQFFGPGTRLTVL.

Comment on this clone: Within the sample, other DNA sequences also encode this same CDR3. The chain has TRBV7-2 and TRBJ1-1, with D possibly being TRBD1 (5 bases). This CDR3 is built from 13 residues. In germline, CDR1 is SGHTA, CDR2 FQGNSA. Trimming stripped 3 bases from V and 5 bases from J, with 10 bases between. CDR3 region: CASSLGVGTEAFF. CDR3 in DNA: TGTGCCAGCAGCTTGGGGGTAGGAACTGAAGCTTTCTTT.

The CDR3 region is CASSVQGVGAEKLFF. In DNA form, the CDR3 reads TGTGCCAGCAGCGTGCAAGGAGTAGGAGCGGAAAAACTGTTTTTT. The chain carries TRBV9 and TRBJ1-4; D uncertain. CDR3 size: 15 residues. V dropped 2 bases and J dropped 8 bases, with 16 bases sitting between them. Looked up from germline, CDR1 is SGDLS and CDR2 is YYNGEE.

Notes on this clone: Compared with germline, one end of the junction differs, possibly owing to a read error. The chain joins TRBV7-9 to TRBJ2-2; 9 bases fit TRBD2. This CDR3 contains 17 residues. From germline, CDR1 is SEHNR and CDR2 FQNEAQ (reference sequence). The CDR3 bases are TGTGCCAGCACCTTACTTATAGCGGGAGTGGGCACCGGGGAGCTGTTTTTT. As protein: CASTLLIAGVGTGELFF.

The chain is built from TRBV27 and TRBJ2-2; no firm D call. Trimming cost V 6 bases and J 0 bases, with 17 bases left between them. The CDR3 consists of 17 residues. CDR1 and CDR2 (germline): MNHEY, SMNVEV (reference sequence). DNA for the CDR3: TGTGCCAGCAGCCCCGTTGACCAGATTCCGAACACCGGGGAGCTGTTTTTT. Translating gives CASSPVDQIPNTGELFF.

The V and J genes are TRBV7-9 and TRBJ1-4; the D is unclear. Per germline, CDR1 SEHNR and CDR2 FQNEAQ (reference sequence). This CDR3 has 17 amino acids. Trimming cost V 6 bases and J 2 bases, with 19 bases left between them. CDR3 sequence: CASSPTRRGLTNEKLFF. CDR3 DNA: TGTGCCAGCAGTCCTACTCGGAGAGGGCTTACTAATGAAAAACTGTTTTTT.

The chain employs TRBV29-1 and TRBJ1-2; D remains ambiguous. The V end was cut by 2 bases, the J end by 2 bases, with 12 bases between. The CDR3 runs 14 residues. Germline lookup yields CDR1 SQVTM and CDR2 ANQGSEA. The CDR3: CSVESPGWNYGYTF. CDR3 DNA sequence: TGCAGCGTTGAATCCCCGGGATGGAACTATGGCTACACCTTC.